This T cell receptor (beta chain) was captured in a study of cytomegalovirus exposure and HLA in healthy donors. Study-level findings and limits: The listing of 150 to 200 TCR beta chains classed them as cytomegalovirus-associated. Later work associated roughly 15,000 TCR beta sequences with HLA alleles at 0.05 false discovery rate.

The germline gives CDR1 MDHEN, CDR2 SYDVKM. V gave up 6 bases and J gave up 7 bases; unmatched junction bases: 7. The length of the CDR3 is 13 residues. All the people who gave samples were healthy bone marrow donors. This clone was observed a handful of times. Antigen unknown. PCR involved 60 Vbeta and 13 Jbeta primers. Sequencing was performed with immunoSEQ multiplex PCR; in TCRdb, only in-frame clones are kept and a portion is missing. The sample includes fewer than 150,000 clones, around 80% of them seen just once. The clonotype was recovered from a man between 25 and 39 years old in good health and CMV-seronegative. This chain joins TRBV28 and TRBJ1-2; the match to TRBD1 covers 8 bases. The sample comprised PBMCs. CDR3 DNA sequence: TGTGCCAGCAGCGGACAGGGAGTGTTTGGCTACACCTTC. Its protein product is CASSGQGVFGYTF.